This is a list of T cell receptor beta chains from one sample in a study of blood T cell repertoires in COVID-19. Assay: immunoSEQ multiplex PCR; the TCRdb copy retains only in-frame clones and omits some. The sample carries under 250,000 clones, around 86% recorded once. Sequenced: PBMCs or T cells enriched from blood (not recorded which). These receptors all stem from a middle-aged man who had recovered from COVID-19. The CDR3 runs from the conserved cysteine through the conserved F or W. A D gene is named only where the DNA matches it firmly. Where a row states a size, it is once, few, many or the class of an expanded clone; other rows omit it.

j_gene,v_gene,abundance,d_gene,CDR3nt,CDR3aa
TRBJ2-7,TRBV29-1,once,TRBD1,TGCAGCGTTGAAACCGGGACAGGGACCACTCCCTACGAGCAGTACTTC,CSVETGTGTTPYEQYF
TRBJ2-7,TRBV19,-,TRBD2,TGTGCCAGTAGACTAGCGGGAGGGTACGAGCAGTACTTC,CASRLAGGYEQYF
TRBJ2-2,TRBV30,-,-,TGTGCCTGGAGGACATACACCGGGGAGCTGTTTTTT,CAWRTYTGELFF
TRBJ2-3,TRBV29-1,-,TRBD2,TGCAGCGTTGAAGATCTCCAACTAGCGGGGGGCCCAGATACGCAGTATTTT,CSVEDLQLAGGPDTQYF
TRBJ2-7,TRBV6-1,many,-,TGTGCCAGCAGTGAATTCGGTGCGGGCCCCGCCGAGCAGTACTTC,CASSEFGAGPAEQYF
TRBJ2-2,TRBV3-1/TRBV3-2,-,TRBD2,TGTGCCAGCAGCCAAGACGGACGCGGGGGAAACACCGGGGAGCTGTTTTTT,CASSQDGRGGNTGELFF
TRBJ2-7,TRBV4-1,once,TRBD1,TGCGCCAGCAGCCAAGCGTTAGGGACAGACTCCTACGAGCAGTACTTC,CASSQALGTDSYEQYF
TRBJ2-5,TRBV7-9,-,-,TGTGCCAGCAGCTTCTACGGGGACTCCCAAGAGACCCAGTACTTC,CASSFYGDSQETQYF
TRBJ2-7,TRBV27,-,-,TGTGCCAGCAGTTTATGGGCGGGAAACTCCTACGAGCAGTACTTC,CASSLWAGNSYEQYF
TRBJ2-5,TRBV5-1,few,TRBD2,TGCGCCAGCAGCTTGTTGCCTAGCGGGAGTACGGTTCAAGAGACCCAGTACTTC,CASSLLPSGSTVQETQYF
TRBJ2-4,TRBV25-1,-,-,TGTGCCAGCAGTGAATATCGGACGGCAGCGGACATTCAGTACTTC,CASSEYRTAADIQYF
TRBJ2-1,TRBV10-2,once,-,TGCGCCAGCACCAGACTAAACGCTGAGCAGTTCTTC,CASTRLNAEQFF
TRBJ1-1,TRBV9,-,TRBD1,TGTGCCAGCAGCGTAGGGGCGACAGGGAGAGGGAACACTGAAGCTTTCTTT,CASSVGATGRGNTEAFF
TRBJ2-7,TRBV28,-,-,TGTGCCAGCAGTTTAGACGGGACCTACGAGCAGTACTTC,CASSLDGTYEQYF
TRBJ1-1,TRBV5-1,-,-,TGCGCCAGCAGCTTTGCAGGGTTGGGGAACACTGAAGCTTTCTTT,CASSFAGLGNTEAFF
TRBJ2-3,TRBV4-2,few,TRBD2,TGTGCCAGCAGCCAAGCGGGGGGGATAGATACGCAGTATTTT,CASSQAGGIDTQYF
TRBJ1-2,TRBV12-3/TRBV12-4,-,-,TGTGCCAGCAGTTTTGAGAGAAACTATGGCTACACCTTC,CASSFERNYGYTF
TRBJ2-3,TRBV18,-,TRBD1,TGTGCCAGCTCCCAGGGACAGGGGGCTGACACAGATACGCAGTATTTT,CASSQGQGADTDTQYF
TRBJ1-2,TRBV29-1,-,TRBD1,TGCAGCGTGCTTGGACAGGGCACCGGCTACACCTTC,CSVLGQGTGYTF
TRBJ1-5,TRBV30,-,TRBD1,TGTGCCTGGAGCCCCGGGACAGGGAATCAGCCCCAGCATTTT,CAWSPGTGNQPQHF
TRBJ1-4,TRBV9,-,TRBD1,TGTGCCAGCAGCGTTAGGACAGGGGAGGGTGAAAAACTGTTTTTT,CASSVRTGEGEKLFF
TRBJ1-1,TRBV28,-,-,TGTGCCAGCAGTTTACCAGGGAGGGACACTGAAGCTTTCTTT,CASSLPGRDTEAFF
TRBJ1-1,TRBV30,-,TRBD1,TGTGCCTGGAGTGCACAGGGGGGGGGCACTGAAGCTTTCTTT,CAWSAQGGGTEAFF
TRBJ1-6,TRBV6-5,-,-,TGTGCCAGCGCCTCGAGCTCCTATAATTCACCCCTCCACTTT,CASASSSYNSPLHF
TRBJ2-5,TRBV18,-,-,TGTGCCAGCTCACCTAGGGAGTCAAGGGGGGAGACCCAGTACTTC,CASSPRESRGETQYF
TRBJ2-1,TRBV4-2,-,TRBD2,TGTGCCAGCAGCCAGCCCGGGACTAGCGCCTACAATGAGCAGTTCTTC,CASSQPGTSAYNEQFF
TRBJ2-7,TRBV14,few,TRBD1,TGTGCCAGCAGCCCAGGGGGCAGGGCCTACGAGCAGTACTTC,CASSPGGRAYEQYF
TRBJ1-2,TRBV29-1,few,TRBD1,TGCAGCGCCCAACAGGGGGCGGGAGGCTACACCTTC,CSAQQGAGGYTF
TRBJ2-3,TRBV5-1,-,TRBD2,TGCGCCAGCAGCTTGGCGGGGACTAGCGGGAGGGCCGCAGATACGCAGTATTTT,CASSLAGTSGRAADTQYF
TRBJ2-7,TRBV4-1,-,TRBD1,TGCGCCAGCAGCCAATCGTGGACAGGGGCCTACGAGCAGTACTTC,CASSQSWTGAYEQYF
TRBJ1-3,TRBV9,few,-,TGTGCCAGCAGCGTAGCGCAGGACTCTGGAAACACCATATATTTT,CASSVAQDSGNTIYF
TRBJ1-6,TRBV9,-,-,TGTGCCAGCAGCGGCAGGGCCTCCTATAATTCACCCCTCCACTTT,CASSGRASYNSPLHF
TRBJ1-1,TRBV28,-,TRBD1,TGTGCCAGCAGTTGGACAGGCCTGAACACTGAAGCTTTCTTT,CASSWTGLNTEAFF
TRBJ1-2,TRBV2,once,-,TGTGCCAGCAAGCCAGGGGATGTTCTTCACTATGGCTACACCTTC,CASKPGDVLHYGYTF
TRBJ1-1,TRBV6-4,-,-,TGTGCCAGCAGTATTACAGGGTATGGGCCTGAAGCTTTCTTT,CASSITGYGPEAFF
TRBJ1-1,TRBV4-1,-,TRBD1,TGCGCCAGCAGCCAACTTCCTTTGGGACAGGTCACTGAAGCTTTCTTT,CASSQLPLGQVTEAFF
TRBJ2-5,TRBV2,-,TRBD1,TGTGCCAGCAGTGAGGACAGGGGGTTTCAAGAGACCCAGTACTTC,CASSEDRGFQETQYF
TRBJ1-2,TRBV12-3/TRBV12-4,few,-,TGTGCCAGCTGGGGAGGGGGATCCTACTACACCTTC,CASWGGGSYYTF
TRBJ2-7,TRBV5-1,once,TRBD1,TGCGCCAGCAGCTTGGGGGCGTTGAGGCAGGGGGCCCACGAGCAGTACTTC,CASSLGALRQGAHEQYF
TRBJ1-1,TRBV27,few,TRBD1,TGTGCCAGCAGTGCTCGACAGGGGTGGACTGAAGCTTTCTTT,CASSARQGWTEAFF
TRBJ1-1,TRBV28,once,-,TGTGCCAGCAGGACATGGGTGGGGGGTGAAGCTTTCTTT,CASRTWVGGEAFF
TRBJ2-7,TRBV2,few,-,TGTGCCAGCCATAGGAGCAGCTCCTACGAGCAGTACTTC,CASHRSSSYEQYF
TRBJ1-1,TRBV25-1,once,-,TGTGCCAGCAGTGGGATGGGTAGGAGAAAAGCTTTCTTT,CASSGMGRRKAFF
TRBJ1-5,TRBV30,-,TRBD1,TGTGCCTGGAGTATACAGACAGGGGGGCGGCAGCCCCAGCATTTT,CAWSIQTGGRQPQHF
TRBJ2-1,TRBV19,-,-,TGTGCCAGTCCCGAGCTCAGGGGTCATCGAGCCTACAATGAGCAGTTCTTC,CASPELRGHRAYNEQFF
TRBJ1-6,TRBV7-8,few,-,TGTGCCAGCAGCTCCGCGGGTCATAATTCACCCCTCCACTTT,CASSSAGHNSPLHF